Listed below are T cell receptor beta chains from one sample, sequenced in a study of OX40 agonist ivuxolimab in advanced cancers. Measured with immunoSEQ multiplex PCR; TCRdb has only the in-frame clones, and not every one. Of tens of thousands of clones in the sample, 81% are singletons; the top ten hold 0.9% to 1.1%. The sequenced sample was CD4+ or CD8+ T cells sorted from blood, obtained in a trial of the OX40 agonist ivuxolimab. The receptors originated from an adult with an advanced solid tumor such as melanoma, head and neck, liver or kidney cancer. Both conserved end residues are part of each CDR3. Each record gives: clone size, D gene, V gene, J gene, CDR3 protein, CDR3 DNA. A D gene is named only where the DNA matches it firmly. Clone size is shown for a subset of rows, as once, few, many or a class of expanded clone.

>medium-sized|.|TRBV25-1|TRBJ2-5
CASSQRGEETQYF
TGTGCCAGCAGTCAGAGAGGGGAAGAGACCCAGTACTTC
>.|TRBD1|TRBV2|TRBJ2-2
CASRAGGSSGELFF
TGTGCCAGCAGGGCAGGGGGATCTTCCGGGGAGCTGTTTTTT
>.|TRBD2|TRBV13|TRBJ2-1
CASSYSGASSYNEQFF
TGTGCCAGCAGCTATAGCGGGGCGAGCTCCTACAATGAGCAGTTCTTC
>few|.|TRBV5-4|TRBJ1-2
CASSLEQGRNYGYTF
TGTGCCAGCAGCTTGGAGCAGGGAAGGAACTATGGCTACACCTTC
>.|.|TRBV7-9|TRBJ2-1
CASSEPHTDEQFF
TGTGCCAGCAGCGAACCCCATACGGATGAGCAGTTCTTC
>.|TRBD1|TRBV15|TRBJ2-7
CATSRELGTGDPYEQYF
TGTGCCACCAGCAGAGAGCTCGGGACAGGGGATCCCTACGAGCAGTACTTC
>.|.|TRBV7-9|TRBJ2-3
CASSLDPWRDTQYF
TGTGCCAGCAGCTTAGACCCCTGGCGTGATACGCAGTATTTT
>.|.|TRBV6-1|TRBJ2-3
CASSEWAGGGDTQYF
TGTGCCAGCAGTGAATGGGCAGGAGGAGGGGATACGCAGTATTTT
>few|.|TRBV5-6|TRBJ1-1
CASNYGRTEAFF
TGTGCCAGCAACTATGGACGGACTGAAGCTTTCTTT
>.|TRBD1|TRBV7-8|TRBJ1-6
CASSFRDSAGSPLHF
TGTGCCAGCAGCTTCCGGGACAGTGCGGGTTCACCCCTCCACTTT
>.|TRBD2|TRBV6-5|TRBJ2-7
CASSYLGLSSTYEQYF
TGTGCCAGCAGTTACCTGGGACTATCTTCCACCTACGAGCAGTACTTC
>.|.|TRBV20-1|TRBJ1-1
CSASYYTEAFF
TGCAGTGCTAGTTACTACACTGAAGCTTTCTTT
>.|.|TRBV10-3|TRBJ1-1
CAISDRQDMNTEAFF
TGTGCCATCAGTGACCGACAGGACATGAACACTGAAGCTTTCTTT
>few|.|TRBV4-1|TRBJ2-2
CASSQEPWGLANTGELFF
TGCGCCAGCAGCCAAGAGCCCTGGGGCCTCGCGAACACCGGGGAGCTGTTTTTT
>.|TRBD1|TRBV9|TRBJ1-2
CASSRVDRGYYTF
TGTGCCAGCAGCCGCGTCGACAGGGGATACTACACCTTC
>.|.|TRBV4-3|TRBJ1-3
CASSQDFRNTIYF
TGCGCCAGCAGCCAAGATTTCAGAAACACCATATATTTT
>once|.|TRBV27|TRBJ1-1
CASSPSPQGNTEAFF
TGTGCCAGCAGTCCAAGCCCCCAGGGGAACACTGAAGCTTTCTTT
>.|TRBD1|TRBV16|TRBJ1-1
CASSQSGTVNTEAFF
TGTGCCAGCAGCCAATCCGGGACAGTCAACACTGAAGCTTTCTTT
>few|.|TRBV6-1|TRBJ2-3
CASSEAARTQYF
TGTGCCAGCAGTGAAGCCGCACGCACGCAGTATTTT
>.|TRBD1|TRBV6-1|TRBJ1-4
CASSIQGATNEKLFF
TGTGCCAGCAGTATTCAGGGGGCAACTAATGAAAAACTGTTTTTT
>.|TRBD1|TRBV7-2|TRBJ1-3
CASSLTGLKGNTIYF
TGTGCCAGCAGTCTGACAGGGTTGAAGGGAAACACCATATATTTT
>once|.|TRBV30|TRBJ2-5
CAWSLGKETQYF
TGTGCCTGGAGTTTGGGGAAAGAGACCCAGTACTTC
>.|TRBD2|TRBV11-2|TRBJ2-3
CASSRGGLGGDTQYF
TGTGCCAGCAGCCGGGGGGGACTAGGAGGAGATACGCAGTATTTT
>.|.|TRBV4-2|TRBJ1-2
CASSQEVLGYTF
TGTGCCAGCAGCCAAGAGGTCCTTGGCTACACCTTC
>.|TRBD1|TRBV27|TRBJ2-2
CASSPYRGQAGELFF
TGTGCCAGCAGCCCTTACAGGGGGCAGGCCGGGGAGCTGTTTTTT
>.|.|TRBV30|TRBJ2-2
CAWSVRRINTGELFF
TGTGCCTGGAGTGTACGGCGGATTAACACCGGGGAGCTGTTTTTT
>.|.|TRBV30|TRBJ2-5
CAFRLVGTQYF
TGTGCCTTCAGGCTCGTGGGGACCCAGTACTTC
>once|.|TRBV30|TRBJ2-2
CAWALEGELFF
TGTGCCTGGGCCCTGGAAGGGGAGCTGTTTTTT
>.|.|TRBV25-1|TRBJ1-6
CASSEFEGAYNSPLHF
TGTGCCAGCAGTGAATTCGAGGGGGCCTATAATTCACCCCTCCACTTT
>.|.|TRBV2|TRBJ1-2
CASSEVVGYGYTF
TGTGCCAGCAGTGAGGTCGTGGGCTATGGCTACACCTTC
>.|.|TRBV5-1|TRBJ2-1
CASSLEYGEQFF
TGCGCCAGCAGCTTAGAGTATGGTGAGCAGTTCTTC
>.|TRBD2|TRBV5-6|TRBJ2-3
CASILSGNTDTQYF
TGTGCCAGCATCCTTAGCGGGAACACAGATACGCAGTATTTT
>.|.|TRBV19|TRBJ1-5
CASKGEGDQPQHF
TGTGCCAGTAAGGGAGAGGGAGATCAGCCCCAGCATTTT
>.|.|TRBV10-3|TRBJ1-1
CAISEEGSYTEAFF
TGTGCCATCAGTGAGGAGGGGAGTTACACTGAAGCTTTCTTT
>few|TRBD1|TRBV5-1|TRBJ1-4
CASSLRQGGEKLFF
TGCGCCAGCAGCTTAAGACAGGGCGGTGAAAAACTGTTTTTT
>.|.|TRBV5-8|TRBJ1-2
CASSFGSRLGYGYTF
TGTGCCAGCAGCTTCGGATCTAGGTTGGGGTATGGCTACACCTTC
>.|TRBD1|TRBV7-3|TRBJ2-1
CASSLGDRASEQFF
TGTGCCAGCAGCCTCGGAGACAGGGCTAGTGAGCAGTTCTTC
>once|TRBD1|TRBV5-1|TRBJ2-1
CASSLVTGEFSEQFF
TGCGCCAGCAGCTTAGTGACAGGGGAATTCAGTGAGCAGTTCTTC
>once|.|TRBV1|TRBJ2-3
CTSTIGGGTSGGYTQYF
TGCACCAGCACCATAGGCGGCGGGACTAGCGGGGGGTATACGCAGTATTTT
>.|.|TRBV7-2|TRBJ2-1
CASSSPIYNEQFF
TGTGCCAGCAGCTCCCCCATTTACAATGAGCAGTTCTTC
>few|.|TRBV5-1|TRBJ1-2
CASSPVGANYGYTF
TGCGCCAGCTCCCCCGTTGGGGCGAACTATGGCTACACCTTC
>few|.|TRBV19|TRBJ2-2
CASSNGNTGELFF
TGTGCCAGTAGTAACGGGAACACCGGGGAGCTGTTTTTT
>.|TRBD1|TRBV6-1|TRBJ1-1
CASLTGNTNTEAFF
TGTGCCAGCTTGACAGGGAACACTAACACTGAAGCTTTCTTT
>.|.|TRBV11-2|TRBJ2-1
CASSSQNNEQFF
TGTGCCAGCAGCTCCCAGAACAATGAGCAGTTCTTC
>few|.|TRBV5-4|TRBJ1-2
CASSPAPGYGYTF
TGTGCCAGCAGCCCGGCCCCAGGCTATGGCTACACCTTC
>.|TRBD1|TRBV19|TRBJ1-1
CASSMRQGVLITEAFF
TGTGCCAGTAGTATGAGACAGGGGGTCTTGATCACTGAAGCTTTCTTT
>.|.|TRBV29-1|TRBJ1-1
CSVVSGWGQGNTEAFF
TGCAGCGTTGTGAGTGGGTGGGGGCAGGGGAACACTGAAGCTTTCTTT